This T cell receptor beta chain emerged from a study of blood T cell repertoires in COVID-19. The wider study: Sources were T cells, B-cell-depleted T cells, or PBMCs; the material itself was cDNA or gDNA.

This CDR3 comprises 14 residues. Germline-derived CDR1 and CDR2 are KGHDR and SFDVKD. Trimming left V 4 bases short and J 4 bases short, with 10 bases between. How the authors handled the data: Amplification of reference gene primers was used by the study to estimate nucleated cell counts. Here immunoSEQ multiplex PCR was the method, and the copy in TCRdb shows in-frame clones only, minus some. That table is the source of V, J and clone size, and D and trimming were worked out from the DNA. This sample yields around 200,000 clones, of which around 88% are seen a single time; about 9% belongs to the top ten.

The rearrangement uses TRBV24-1 and TRBJ1-5, with a tentative D call TRBD1 (6 bases). This receptor was taken from a man aged 35-49 years with active or convalescent COVID-19. Material for sequencing was peripheral blood. CDR3 sequence reads: CATSETRGNQPQHF. The CDR3 nucleotides read TGTGCCACCAGTGAAACCAGGGGTAATCAGCCCCAGCATTTT.